The 2 T cell receptor beta chains presented below share a single source sample, sequenced in a study of blood T cell repertoires in COVID-19. Sequenced by immunoSEQ multiplex PCR; TCRdb stores in-frame clones only, minus some. The repertoire holds 150,000 to 170,000 clones, with roughly nine tenths as singletons. The specimen was peripheral blood. The receptors were gathered from a man aged 45-65 years with acute or convalescent COVID-19.

The chain couples TRBV15 to TRBJ2-6; D gene uncertain. In germline, CDR1 is LNHNV, CDR2 YYDKDF (reference sequence). This CDR3 is 16 amino acids long. Trimming pared 0 bases from V and 2 bases from J, leaving 8 bases between. DNA for the CDR3: TGTGCCACCAGCAGAGAGGCAGTTGCTGGGGCCAACGTCCTGACTTTC. The encoded protein is CATSREAVAGANVLTF.

The chain employs TRBV11-2 and TRBJ1-2, with 8 positions matching TRBD1. From germline, CDR1 is SGHAT and CDR2 FQNNGV. This CDR3 has 14 residues. V shed 1 base, J shed 2 bases, and the junction held 0 bases outside the gene matches. CDR3 in amino acids: CASSLGQGNYGYTF. CDR3 bases: TGTGCCAGCAGCTTAGGACAGGGGAACTATGGCTACACCTTC.